What follows are 32 T cell receptor beta chains derived from one specimen sequenced in a study of shared clonotypes between healthy human individuals. Cells designated naive CD8 were CD45RO-negative and were positively selected for CCR7, with terminally differentiated effector memory CD45RA+ cells excluded. Profiling relied on immunoSEQ multiplex PCR, and the TCRdb table lists in-frame clones only, not all of them. The data hold 1.5 million to 2.5 million clones, with just under 95% observed a single time. The sample comprised naive CD8+ T cells sorted from blood. All receptors come from a man aged 18 to 30 in good health.

The chain has TRBV2 and TRBJ2-7; 9 nucleotides align to TRBD2. CDR1 SNHLY and CDR2 FYNNEI come from the germline V gene. The CDR3 loop spans 15 amino acids. J was trimmed by 7 bases and V by 2 bases; bases with no gene match: 9. CDR3 sequence (DNA): TGTGCCAGCAGTGAATTTAGCGGGAGTGGTTGGGAGCAGTACTTC. Translation: CASSEFSGSGWEQYF.

The rearrangement links TRBV6-5 to TRBJ2-7; TRBD1 aligns across 7 bases. CDR1 and CDR2 (germline): MNHEY, SVGAGI. CDR3 length equals 15 residues. Unmatched junction bases numbered 11, after V lost 2 bases and J lost 7 bases. The CDR3, as DNA: TGTGCCAGCAGTTACAGGACAGGTATCCTAGGAGAGCAGTACTTC. Translated: CASSYRTGILGEQYF.

The chain recombines TRBV7-6 with TRBJ1-2, with D possibly matching TRBD1 (5 bases). V was clipped by 4 bases and J by 1 base, with 16 bases between them. This CDR3 has 16 amino acids. From germline, CDR1 is SGHVS and CDR2 FNYEAQ. CDR3 DNA sequence: TGTGCCAGCAGCTCTCACGACAGCATTATTAACTATGGCTACACCTTC. The encoded protein is CASSSHDSIINYGYTF.

The V and J genes are TRBV7-9 and TRBJ1-5; D is unclear. Germline CDR1 is SEHNR and CDR2 is FQNEAQ (reference sequence). The V end was cut by 5 bases, the J end by 7 bases, with 12 bases between. The CDR3 is 13 amino acids. DNA of the CDR3: TGTGCCAGCAGCACTTCTGAAGGGCAGCCCCAGCATTTT. Its protein product is CASSTSEGQPQHF.

The V call is TRBV28, the J call TRBJ1-1, with 7 bases fitting TRBD1. J was trimmed by 5 bases and V by 1 base; bases with no gene match: 4. Germline V lookup: CDR1 MDHEN, CDR2 SYDVKM. This CDR3 region has 14 residues. The CDR3 region has the DNA TGTGCCAGCAGTTTATACAGGGGAGATACTGAAGCTTTCTTT. It specifies CASSLYRGDTEAFF.

The CDR3 DNA follows: TGTGCCAGCAGCTTAGAGATCGGGTACGAGCAGTACTTC. It yields the protein CASSLEIGYEQYF. The chain combines TRBV11-2 with TRBJ2-7; D call uncertain. Trimming took 0 bases from V and 4 from J, leaving 7 bases between them. CDR1 and CDR2 from the germline V gene are SGHAT and FQNNGV. This CDR3 comprises 13 residues.

This chain links TRBV7-9 with TRBJ2-7, with a tentative D call TRBD2 (5 bases). The CDR3 runs 13 residues. Trimming shortened V by 7 bases and J by 5 bases, and 15 bases separated the two germline ends. Per germline, CDR1 SEHNR and CDR2 FQNEAQ (reference sequence). The CDR3 DNA reads TGTGCCAGCACCCCATCGATGACTAACGAGCAGTACTTC. It codes for CASTPSMTNEQYF. Full variable domain (missing parts from reference TRBV7-9 and TRBJ2-7): DTGVSQNPRHKITKRGQNVTFRCDPISEHNRLYWYRQTLGQGPEFLTYFQNEAQLEKSRLLSDRFSAERPKGSFSTLEIQRTEQGDSAMYLCASTPSMTNEQYFGPGTRLTVT.

As to this clone: This sample includes further DNA sequences coding for the same CDR3. The genes are TRBV6-5 and TRBJ1-1, with D uncertain. The CDR3 is made up of 14 amino acids. Trimming removed 2 bases from V and 3 bases from J, with 10 bases in between. CDR1 and CDR2 from the germline V gene are MNHEY and SVGAGI. The CDR3 DNA is TGTGCCAGCAGTTACAGAGAAGGTGACACTGAAGCTTTCTTT. Translated: CASSYREGDTEAFF.

J is TRBJ2-7 and V is TRBV11-2; TRBD1 is a possible D gene (6 bases). Germline CDR1 SGHAT, CDR2 FQNNGV. V shed 0 bases and J shed 2 bases, with 11 bases lying between them. This CDR3 contains 15 residues. The CDR3 is CASSLEQGLTYEQYF. CDR3 bases: TGTGCCAGCAGCTTAGAGCAGGGGCTCACCTACGAGCAGTACTTC.

The gene calls are TRBV25-1 and TRBJ2-5, with D uncertain. V gave up 8 bases and J gave up 5 bases, with 24 bases separating them. In germline, CDR1 is MGHDK, CDR2 SYGVNS. This CDR3 is built from 16 residues. This chain's CDR3 is CASGFSDGYLEETQYF. In DNA, the CDR3 is TGTGCCAGCGGATTCTCGGACGGATACCTAGAGGAGACCCAGTACTTC.

The rearrangement links TRBV7-8 to TRBJ2-1; 7 nucleotides agree with TRBD2. V shed 7 bases and J 6 bases; nucleotides not matched to a gene: 9. The CDR3 length is 14 residues. Germline V gene data show CDR1 as SGHVS and CDR2 as FQNEAQ. The CDR3 spells CASNPGVAGNEQFF. The CDR3 region has the DNA TGTGCCAGCAATCCGGGGGTAGCGGGCAATGAGCAGTTCTTC.

The chain joins TRBV6-4 to TRBJ2-7; no definite D call. Germline assignment: CDR1 MRHNA and CDR2 SNTAGT. Trimming removed 7 bases at V and 1 base at J, with 14 bases between. The CDR3 has 14 amino acids. DNA of the CDR3: TGTGCCAGCACCTTCCCACATAGATCCTACGAGCAGTACTTC. Residues: CASTFPHRSYEQYF.

This clone has more than one count but fewer than ten. The rearrangement joins TRBV4-1 to TRBJ1-3; D is undetermined. The CDR3 spans 13 residues. Germline-derived CDR1 and CDR2 are MGHRA and YSYEKL. Trimming took off 4 bases at V and 4 bases at J, with 8 bases between the two ends. Here the CDR3 reads CASSPLAGNTIYF. Here the CDR3 DNA reads TGCGCCAGCAGCCCGCTAGCCGGAAACACCATATATTTT.

The J gene is TRBJ2-1, the V gene TRBV19, with 10 bases fitting TRBD2. Germline V CDR1 and CDR2: LNHDA, SQIVND (reference sequence). The length of the CDR3 is 19 residues. The junction had 12 bases not matched to a gene; V was cut back by 4 bases and J by 0 bases. For the CDR3, the DNA is TGTGCCAGTAGTAGGACCCCCGGGGTAGCGGGGGGCTCCTACAATGAGCAGTTCTTC. It codes for CASSRTPGVAGGSYNEQFF.

The chain combines TRBV30 with TRBJ1-2, with unresolved D. Germline V lookup: CDR1 GTSNPN, CDR2 SVGIG (reference sequence). The CDR3 has 14 amino acids. The ends were cut back, 4 bases at V and 0 bases at J, with 12 bases in the middle. This CDR3 is CAWKTRPTNYGYTF. CDR3 coding DNA: TGTGCCTGGAAGACCAGACCCACTAACTATGGCTACACCTTC.

The rearrangement uses TRBV28 and TRBJ2-3; TRBD2 might be the D (6 bases). Germline V gene lookup returns CDR1 MDHEN and CDR2 SYDVKM. This CDR3 is 17 amino acids long. Trimming took off 3 bases at V and 2 bases at J, with 18 bases between the two ends. The CDR3 DNA reads as TGTGCCAGCAGTTTCCCCCCCCTCGAGCGGGCCACAGATACGCAGTATTTT. Protein product: CASSFPPLERATDTQYF.

This sequence joins TRBV28 and TRBJ1-5, with TRBD1 matching 8 bases. This CDR3 comprises 17 residues. The junction had 16 bases not matched to a gene; V was cut back by 3 bases and J by 9 bases. Germline V gene sequence: CDR1 MDHEN, CDR2 SYDVKM. The CDR3 region is CASSLGGRTGWRGPQHF. CDR3 nucleotides: TGTGCCAGCAGTTTGGGCGGACGGACAGGGTGGAGGGGGCCCCAGCATTTT.

Only one count was recorded for this clone. Other DNA sequences in this sample translate to the same CDR3. The rearrangement uses TRBV7-9 and TRBJ2-7; D might be TRBD2 (5 bases). V shed 2 bases and J shed 2 bases, with 7 bases lying between them. Germline CDR1 and CDR2: SEHNR and FQNEAQ (reference sequence). The CDR3 is 13 amino acids. CDR3: CASSLTGTYEQYF. The CDR3 nucleotides are TGTGCCAGCAGCTTAACCGGGACCTACGAGCAGTACTTC.

The J gene is TRBJ2-7, the V gene TRBV28; 7 nucleotides line up with TRBD1. The V gene end was trimmed by 2 bases and the J gene end by 3 bases; junction bases not matched to a gene: 7. CDR1 MDHEN and CDR2 SYDVKM come from the germline V gene. CDR3 size: 15 residues. The CDR3: CASSLPWTGSYEQYF. DNA of the CDR3: TGTGCCAGCAGTTTACCCTGGACAGGCAGCTACGAGCAGTACTTC.

The V gene is TRBV4-1, the J gene TRBJ2-7; D ambiguous. Trimming shortened V by 3 bases and J by 0 bases, and 9 bases separated the two germline ends. This CDR3 contains 14 residues. Germline V CDR1 and CDR2: MGHRA, YSYEKL. Here the CDR3 DNA reads TGCGCCAGCAGCCAGAGCCAAAGCTCCTACGAGCAGTACTTC. It specifies CASSQSQSSYEQYF.

The rearrangement joins TRBV6-5 to TRBJ2-7; D remains unclear. Trimming cost V 2 bases and J 2 bases, with 16 bases left between them. This CDR3 is 16 amino acids long. Germline V CDR1 and CDR2: MNHEY, SVGAGI. Here the CDR3 reads CASSYATGPGTYEQYF. CDR3 bases: TGTGCCAGCAGTTACGCAACTGGACCCGGCACCTACGAGCAGTACTTC.

The gene calls are TRBV6-5 and TRBJ2-3; 9 positions match TRBD2. Trimming removed 6 bases from V and 4 bases from J; junction bases left unmatched: 8. Germline V gene sequence: CDR1 MNHEY, CDR2 SVGAGI. The CDR3 loop spans 15 amino acids. The CDR3 is CASSALASGADTQYF. CDR3 coding DNA: TGTGCCAGCAGCGCCTTGGCTAGCGGGGCAGATACGCAGTATTTT.

A word on this clone: In the same sample, other DNA sequences code for this CDR3. The gene calls are TRBV25-1 and TRBJ2-7; D is unclear. V was pared by 1 base and J by 3 bases, with 10 bases between. The CDR3 covers 14 residues. The germline gives CDR1 MGHDK, CDR2 SYGVNS. The CDR3 DNA is TGTGCCAGCAGTGAATCTGGGTCCCTCTACGAGCAGTACTTC. Its translation is CASSESGSLYEQYF.

The genes are TRBV27 and TRBJ2-3; possibly TRBD2 for D (6 bases). V was clipped by 0 bases and J by 0 bases, with 7 bases between them. This CDR3 spans 15 amino acids. The germline CDR1 and CDR2 sequences are MNHEY and SMNVEV (reference sequence). Here the CDR3 DNA reads TGTGCCAGCAGTTTATCGGCGGGAAGCACAGATACGCAGTATTTT. Translated, it gives CASSLSAGSTDTQYF.

V is TRBV19 and J is TRBJ1-4; D might be TRBD1 (6 bases). CDR1 and CDR2 from the germline V gene are LNHDA and SQIVND (reference sequence). The ends were cut back, 7 bases at V and 8 bases at J, with 11 bases in the middle. This CDR3 contains 12 residues. CDR3 protein: CASTGVGEKLFF. As DNA, the CDR3 is TGTGCCAGTACAGGGGTAGGGGAAAAACTGTTTTTT.

As regards this clone: This sample also contains other DNA sequences that code for the same CDR3. The chain has TRBV4-3 and TRBJ2-7; 8 bases map to TRBD1. Unmatched junction bases numbered 6, after V lost 2 bases and J lost 3 bases. This CDR3 region has 15 residues. Germline loops: CDR1 LGHNA, CDR2 YSLEER. CDR3 amino acids: CASSQSDRGGYEQYF. CDR3 bases: TGCGCCAGCAGCCAAAGCGACAGGGGCGGCTACGAGCAGTACTTC.

DNA for the CDR3: TGTGCCTGGTGCCAGGGGATTTCGAACACTGAAGCTTTCTTT. It is translated as CAWCQGISNTEAFF. The chain is built from TRBV30 and TRBJ1-1; maybe TRBD1 (6 bases). Trimming stripped 5 bases from V and 1 base from J, with 14 bases between. Germline CDR1 reads GTSNPN; CDR2 reads SVGIG (reference sequence). The CDR3 is made up of 14 amino acids.

The J gene is TRBJ2-1, the V gene TRBV11-2; TRBD2 agrees at 11 bases. CDR1 is SGHAT, CDR2 FQNNGV, per germline. Trimming removed 1 base from V and 9 bases from J; junction bases left unmatched: 14. The CDR3 sequence is 18 residues long. DNA for the CDR3: TGTGCCAGCAGCTTAGCCTATGGGGTAGCGGGGGGGCAGACTGAGCAGTTCTTC. As protein: CASSLAYGVAGGQTEQFF.

On this clone itself: The same CDR3 also results from other DNA sequences found in this sample. The chain recombines TRBV2 with TRBJ2-7; no definite D call. V lost 5 bases and J 0 bases, leaving 5 bases between the germline ends. Germline loops: CDR1 SNHLY, CDR2 FYNNEI. This CDR3 has 12 residues. The CDR3 sequence: CASSPSSYEQYF. The CDR3 region has the DNA TGTGCCAGCAGTCCTAGCTCCTACGAGCAGTACTTC.

The chain couples TRBV29-1 to TRBJ2-4, with D possibly matching TRBD2 (5 bases). Looked up from germline, CDR1 is SQVTM and CDR2 is ANQGSEA. Trimming removed 3 bases at V and 5 bases at J, with 5 bases between. This CDR3 is built from 11 residues. The CDR3 sequence is CSVEGENIQYF. CDR3 coding DNA: TGCAGCGTTGAGGGAGAAAACATTCAGTACTTC. Together with reference TRBV29-1 and TRBJ2-4, the CDR3 gives the full variable domain: SAVISQKPSRDICQRGTSLTIQCQVDSQVTMMFWYRQQPGQSLTLIATANQGSEATYESGFVIDKFPISRPNLTFSTLTVSNMSPEDSSIYLCSVEGENIQYFGAGTRLSVL.

V and J are TRBV4-3 and TRBJ2-3, with no clear D. The CDR3 loop spans 13 amino acids. Germline V gene data show CDR1 as LGHNA and CDR2 as YSLEER. The ends were cut back, 5 bases at V and 2 bases at J, with 8 bases in the middle. In DNA, the CDR3 is TGCGCCAGCAGCTACGAACCCACAGATACGCAGTATTTT. Protein product: CASSYEPTDTQYF.

The J gene is TRBJ2-7, the V gene TRBV7-9, with 10 nucleotides matching TRBD1. This CDR3 is 16 amino acids long. Germline CDR1 is SEHNR and CDR2 is FQNEAQ (reference sequence). V lost 1 base and J lost 3; bases outside the gene matches: 6. CDR3 region: CASSLVGGTGDYEQYF. The CDR3 bases are TGTGCCAGCAGCTTAGTTGGGGGGACAGGGGACTACGAGCAGTACTTC.